The clone carrying this T cell receptor (beta chain) was recorded once. Antigen specificity is unknown. The primer mix had 60 Vbeta and 13 Jbeta primers. Sequencing used immunoSEQ multiplex PCR; TCRdb keeps in-frame clones, though not all of them. The data contain about 150,000 clones, roughly 80% of them singletons. This sample was taken from a study of cytomegalovirus exposure and HLA in healthy donors. Study results and limitations: Researchers catalogued 164 TCR beta chains as cytomegalovirus-associated. TCR beta V segments were, for the most part, productive about 87% or about 30% of the time in an earlier analysis. Later on, analysis showed that most CMV-associated TCR beta chains appeared to be HLA-restricted.

Trimming at V came to 7 bases and at J to 5 bases, leaving 10 bases not matched to a gene. This CDR3 is 15 amino acids long. Germline V gives CDR1 SGHNT, CDR2 YYREEE (reference sequence). What was sequenced was PBMCs. This receptor was identified in a man aged 18 to 29 in good health and CMV-seropositive. V and J are TRBV5-4 and TRBJ2-3; 10 bases map to TRBD2. The CDR3 DNA is TGTGCCAGCGGAATCGGGACTAGCGAGGTAGATACGCAGTATTTT. This codes for CASGIGTSEVDTQYF.